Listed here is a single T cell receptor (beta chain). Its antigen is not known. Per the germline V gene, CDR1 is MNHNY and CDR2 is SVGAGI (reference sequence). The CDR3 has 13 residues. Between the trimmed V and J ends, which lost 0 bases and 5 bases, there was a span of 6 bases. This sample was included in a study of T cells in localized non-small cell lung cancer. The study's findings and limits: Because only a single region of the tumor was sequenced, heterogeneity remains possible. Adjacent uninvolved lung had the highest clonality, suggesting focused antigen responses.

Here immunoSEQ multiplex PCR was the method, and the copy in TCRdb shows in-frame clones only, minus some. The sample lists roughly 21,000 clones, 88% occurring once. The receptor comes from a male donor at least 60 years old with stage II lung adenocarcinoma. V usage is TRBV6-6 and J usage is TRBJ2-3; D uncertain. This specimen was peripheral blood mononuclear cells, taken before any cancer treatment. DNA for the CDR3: TGTGCCAGCAGTTACTCGAGGAGAGATACGCAGTATTTT. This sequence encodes CASSYSRRDTQYF.